A selection of T cell receptor beta chains follows, all from one sample in a study of T cells in Graves' hyperthyroidism and ophthalmopathy. TCRdb used MiXCR to reprocess the multiplex PCR reads, holding one entry per CDR3 protein. Among more than 450,000 distinct CDR3 sequences listed, 14% were seen once. Sequenced input: blood. These receptors were taken from a middle-aged woman with Graves' hyperthyroidism. The CDR3 runs from the conserved cysteine through the conserved F or W. Each record gives: D gene, J gene, V gene, clone size, CDR3 protein, CDR3 DNA. A D gene is named only where the DNA matches it firmly. Clone size is given for some rows only: seen once, a few or many times, or a class if the clone is expanded.

D: TRBD2; J: TRBJ2-1; V: TRBV9; size: many; CDR3: CASSTPGLAGGALEPYNEQFF; DNA: TGTGCCAGCAGCACCCCGGGACTAGCGGGAGGAGCCCTTGAGCCCTACAATGAGCAGTTCTTC
D: -; J: TRBJ1-5; V: TRBV7-9; size: many; CDR3: CASTPDNQPQHF; DNA: TGTGCCAGCACCCCAGACAACCAGCCCCAGCATTTT
D: TRBD1; J: TRBJ1-4; V: TRBV6-1; size: -; CDR3: CASRAPGQHNEKLFF; DNA: TGTGCCAGCAGAGCCCCGGGACAGCATAATGAAAAACTGTTTTTT
D: -; J: TRBJ2-7; V: TRBV29-1; size: -; CDR3: CSVVDYISYEQYF; DNA: TGCAGCGTGGTGGACTATATCTCCTACGAGCAGTACTTC
D: -; J: TRBJ1-5; V: TRBV19; size: few; CDR3: CASSMSTPYSNQPQHF; DNA: TGTGCCAGTAGTATGTCCACACCATATAGCAATCAGCCCCAGCATTTT
D: -; J: TRBJ1-5; V: TRBV28; size: -; CDR3: CASSLRRLSNQPQHF; DNA: TGTGCCAGCAGTTTACGACGGTTAAGCAATCAGCCCCAGCATTTT
D: TRBD1; J: TRBJ1-6; V: TRBV12-3/TRBV12-4; size: many; CDR3: CASSQQGAGSPLHF; DNA: TGTGCCAGCAGTCAACAGGGGGCAGGGTCACCCCTCCACTTT
D: -; J: TRBJ2-3; V: TRBV3-1; size: many; CDR3: CASSQLRVGTDTQYF; DNA: TGTGCCAGCAGCCAATTGCGGGTGGGTACAGATACGCAGTATTTT
D: TRBD2; J: TRBJ2-1; V: TRBV20-1; size: many; CDR3: CSAREGLAGVEQFF; DNA: TGCAGTGCTAGGGAGGGACTAGCGGGAGTAGAGCAGTTCTTC
D: TRBD1; J: TRBJ1-1; V: TRBV4-1; size: few; CDR3: CASSSPTGGLETEAFF; DNA: TGCGCCAGCAGCTCACCGACAGGGGGCTTGGAGACTGAAGCTTTCTTT
D: -; J: TRBJ2-4; V: TRBV18; size: many; CDR3: CASSPPVDLAKNIQYF; DNA: TGTGCCAGCTCACCACCCGTGGATTTAGCCAAAAACATTCAGTACTTC
D: TRBD1; J: TRBJ2-5; V: TRBV5-6; size: -; CDR3: CASSLTGVGETQYF; DNA: TGTGCCAGCAGCTTGACAGGGGTAGGGGAGACCCAGTACTTC
D: -; J: TRBJ2-4; V: TRBV3-1; size: many; CDR3: CASSQGGKNIQYF; DNA: TGTGCCAGCAGCCAAGGGGGAAAAAACATTCAGTACTTC
D: -; J: TRBJ1-5; V: TRBV20-1; size: few; CDR3: CSARGGSGPNQPQHF; DNA: TGCAGTGCTAGGGGGGGATCGGGGCCCAATCAGCCCCAGCATTTT
D: -; J: TRBJ2-1; V: TRBV28; size: many; CDR3: CATQKLGPTYNEQFF; DNA: TGTGCCACCCAGAAGTTAGGCCCGACCTACAATGAGCAGTTCTTC
D: TRBD2; J: TRBJ2-5; V: TRBV12-5; size: few; CDR3: CASANHSSGSRLEETQYF; DNA: TGTGCTAGTGCCAATCACTCTAGCGGGAGCAGGTTAGAAGAGACCCAGTACTTC
D: TRBD2; J: TRBJ2-7; V: TRBV20-1; size: -; CDR3: CSAVTSGRAYEQYF; DNA: TGCAGTGCTGTTACTAGCGGGAGGGCGTACGAGCAGTACTTC
D: TRBD2; J: TRBJ2-1; V: TRBV7-2; size: many; CDR3: CASSSQLLADVYNEQFF; DNA: TGTGCCAGCAGCTCCCAGCTACTAGCGGACGTCTACAATGAGCAGTTCTTC
D: TRBD2; J: TRBJ2-7; V: TRBV27; size: -; CDR3: CASSHSGSASYEQYF; DNA: TGTGCCAGCAGTCATAGCGGGAGCGCCTCCTACGAGCAGTACTTC
D: TRBD1; J: TRBJ1-2; V: TRBV18; size: many; CDR3: CASSPGGQEGCTF; DNA: TGTGCCAGCTCACCGGGGGGACAGGAAGGTTGCACCTTC
D: TRBD1; J: TRBJ1-2; V: TRBV30; size: many; CDR3: CALETGTGYGYTF; DNA: TGTGCCTTAGAGACCGGGACAGGGTATGGCTACACCTTC
D: -; J: TRBJ2-4; V: TRBV6-1; size: many; CDR3: CASRADRLAKNIQYF; DNA: TGTGCCAGCAGAGCGGACCGTTTAGCCAAAAACATTCAGTACTTC
D: -; J: TRBJ1-1; V: TRBV29-1; size: many; CDR3: CSGGQMNTEAFF; DNA: TGCAGCGGGGGGCAGATGAACACTGAAGCTTTCTTT